The present TCR beta chain was sequenced within a study of T-cell reconstitution after alpha-beta-depleted transplantation in children. Study outcomes and limitations: Alpha-beta T cells about two months after transplant reportedly derived from several hundred expanded graft clones. Newly generated T cells supplied most T-cell counts and diversity one year post-transplant.

The CDR3 loop spans 14 amino acids. The germline V gene encodes CDR1 DFQATT and CDR2 SNEGSKA (reference sequence). With V trimmed by 4 bases and J by 8 bases, 11 bases remained unmatched. This clonotype was seen ten or more times. The target antigen is unknown. Molecular barcoding with unique molecular identifiers was used for the TCRbeta library. MiXCR, run by TCRdb on the PCR reads, gives a single entry per CDR3 protein. In the table there are 670,000 or so distinct CDR3 sequences, around 12% of which are singletons. This chain links TRBV20-1 with TRBJ1-2; 9 bases are a match to TRBD1. The source is a girl aged 2-15 years with congenital amegakaryocytic thrombocytopenia, due to receive a stem cell transplant. This specimen consisted of PBMCs, obtained before TCRalphabeta/CD19-depleted stem cell transplant. The CDR3, as DNA: TGCAGTGCTATTACAGACAGGGGGATAGAAGGCTACACCTTC. This codes for CSAITDRGIEGYTF.